Below, 29 T cell receptor beta chains from the same sample are listed, as sequenced in a study of T cells in Graves' hyperthyroidism and ophthalmopathy. RNA transcripts provided the source from which TCR beta CDR3 regions were amplified. First-round RT-PCR with HTBI primers amplified the TCR CDR3 region. Using its own MiXCR run on the multiplex PCR reads, TCRdb lists one record per CDR3 protein. The sample yields hundreds of thousands of distinct CDR3 sequences, nearly 20% seen once. The source material was blood. The receptors here all came from a man aged 40-55 years with Graves' ophthalmopathy.

V is TRBV7-2 and J is TRBJ2-7; a weak D match, TRBD2 (5 bases). The CDR3 is 15 residues long. The germline V gene encodes CDR1 SGHTA and CDR2 FQGNSA. Trimming stripped 5 bases from V and 0 bases from J, with 14 bases between. CDR3 protein: CASSTEGPGSYEQYF. The CDR3 DNA follows: TGTGCCAGCAGCACCGAGGGTCCAGGCTCCTACGAGCAGTACTTC.

The chain employs TRBV27 and TRBJ1-1; TRBD1 matches 7 bases. The J segment lost 7 bases and the V segment lost 2 bases, leaving 4 bases of the junction unmatched. Germline V gene lookup returns CDR1 MNHEY and CDR2 SMNVEV (reference sequence). This CDR3 region has 13 residues. CDR3 in amino acids: CASSLTGVDEAFF. The CDR3 nucleotides read TGTGCCAGCAGTTTAACAGGGGTGGATGAAGCTTTCTTT.

This chain joins TRBV12-3 or TRBV12-4 and TRBJ1-1; no reliable D call. CDR3 length: 16 amino acids. Trimming stripped 5 bases from V and 2 bases from J, with 18 bases between. The CDR3 protein is CASSPQGPGSNTEAFF. The CDR3, as DNA: TGTGCCAGCAGTCCCCAAGGTCCGGGGTCCAACACTGAAGCTTTCTTT.

This clonotype was seen repeatedly, ten times or more. V gene TRBV12-3 or TRBV12-4 combines with J gene TRBJ2-3; TRBD2 matches at 9 bases. V trimming: 6 bases; J trimming: 11 bases; junction bases outside the gene matches: 18. The CDR3 has 16 amino acids. This CDR3 reads CASSTSGGPAQGRQYF. The CDR3 coding sequence is TGTGCCAGCAGCACAAGCGGGGGGCCCGCACAGGGGCGGCAGTATTTT.

This clonotype was detected only a few times. The J gene is TRBJ2-1, the V gene TRBV15, with D perhaps matching TRBD1 (5 bases). Germline CDR1 LNHNV, CDR2 YYDKDF (reference sequence). The germline V and J ends were trimmed by 1 base and 7 bases, with 17 bases remaining between them. This CDR3 contains 16 residues. The CDR3: CATSRVSGALGNEQFF. CDR3 in DNA: TGTGCCACCAGCAGAGTGTCTGGGGCCCTGGGGAATGAGCAGTTCTTC.

This chain links TRBV5-1 with TRBJ2-2; a weak D match, TRBD2 (5 bases). CDR1 and CDR2 from the germline V gene are SGHRS and YFSETQ. The ends were cut back, 2 bases at V and 0 bases at J, with 14 bases in the middle. This CDR3 has 17 amino acids. As DNA, the CDR3 is TGCGCCAGCAGCTTCCGAGGGCCGCGGACGAACACCGGGGAGCTGTTTTTT. It translates to CASSFRGPRTNTGELFF.

This clonotype was counted a few times. This chain uses TRBV9 with TRBJ2-2, with no clear D. Germline-derived CDR1 and CDR2 are SGDLS and YYNGEE. Between the trimmed V and J ends, which lost 0 bases and 4 bases, there was a span of 13 bases. The CDR3 consists of 16 residues. CDR3 sequence reads: CASSVGELPVTGELFF. CDR3 DNA: TGTGCCAGCAGCGTAGGGGAACTCCCTGTCACCGGGGAGCTGTTTTTT.

The count of this clonotype is one. J is TRBJ1-2 and V is TRBV28; 8 bases line up with TRBD1. The CDR3 extends over 14 amino acids. Germline CDR1 reads MDHEN; CDR2 reads SYDVKM. V shed 4 bases and J 3 bases; nucleotides not matched to a gene: 4. This CDR3 is CASSYDRGYYGYTF. The CDR3 nucleotides are TGTGCCAGCAGTTACGACAGGGGTTACTATGGCTACACCTTC.

The chain uses TRBV5-4 and TRBJ2-1; D possibly matches TRBD1 or TRBD2 (5 bases each). Germline V gene sequence: CDR1 SGHNT, CDR2 YYREEE (reference sequence). V was trimmed by 5 bases and J by 2 bases, leaving 20 bases between them. This CDR3 contains 17 residues. CDR3 protein: CASRGVGGDRPYNEQFF. CDR3 nucleotide sequence: TGTGCCAGCAGAGGAGTAGGTGGGGACCGCCCCTACAATGAGCAGTTCTTC.

The chain links TRBV3-1 to TRBJ1-2; weak D call: TRBD1 (5 bases). This CDR3 has 15 residues. The V and J ends lost 0 bases and 7 bases respectively, with 15 bases between them. Germline assignment: CDR1 LGHDT and CDR2 YNNKEL (reference sequence). The CDR3 protein is CASSQDTIRGRGYTF. The CDR3 nucleotides read TGTGCCAGCAGCCAAGATACTATAAGGGGACGTGGCTACACCTTC.

This chain uses TRBV20-1 with TRBJ2-5; 8 bases line up with TRBD2. This CDR3 spans 15 amino acids. After removal of 6 bases from V and 3 bases from J, the junction contained 12 bases not matched to a gene. Germline assignment: CDR1 DFQATT and CDR2 SNEGSKA (reference sequence). The CDR3 protein is CSAPGLSGNEETQYF. For the CDR3, the DNA is TGCAGTGCCCCCGGGCTTAGCGGGAACGAAGAGACCCAGTACTTC.

Comment on this clonotype: A much larger clone lies one base from this, so it may be a read error. This rearrangement joins TRBV2 to TRBJ2-7; a weak D match, TRBD1 (6 bases). The CDR3 has 13 amino acids. Per germline, CDR1 SNHLY and CDR2 FYNNEI. In nucleotides, the CDR3 is TGTGTCAGCCAAGGACAGCCCTCCTACGAGCAGTACTTC. This gives the protein CVSQGQPSYEQYF.

The rearrangement joins TRBV5-1 to TRBJ1-3, with D perhaps matching TRBD1 (5 bases). The CDR3 contains 16 residues. V shed 4 bases and J shed 4 bases, with 18 bases lying between them. Germline values: CDR1 SGHRS, CDR2 YFSETQ. CDR3 in amino acids: CASSPGRLTAGNTIYF. CDR3 DNA: TGCGCCAGCAGCCCGGGACGCCTGACCGCCGGAAACACCATATATTTT. Supplemented by reference TRBV5-1 and TRBJ1-3, the full variable domain reads KAGVTQTPRYLIKTRGQQVTLSCSPISGHRSVSWYQQTPGQGLQFLFEYFSETQRNKGNFPGRFSGRQFSNSRSEMNVSTLELGDSALYLCASSPGRLTAGNTIYFGEGSWLTVV.

The V call is TRBV20-1, the J call TRBJ1-1; 7 bases are a match to TRBD1. V dropped 1 base and J dropped 5; count of bases not matched to a gene: 7. Germline V gives CDR1 DFQATT, CDR2 SNEGSKA (reference sequence). This CDR3 has 14 amino acids. CDR3 sequence reads: CSARVRQGTTEAFF. The CDR3 coding sequence is TGCAGTGCTAGAGTGAGACAGGGAACAACTGAAGCTTTCTTT.

This clonotype was seen at least ten times. V and J are TRBV27 and TRBJ2-7; D gene ambiguous. The length of the CDR3 is 13 residues. Trimming shortened V by 6 bases and J by 3 bases, and 12 bases separated the two germline ends. Germline assignment: CDR1 MNHEY and CDR2 SMNVEV (reference sequence). The CDR3: CASRPGSRYEQYF. Here the CDR3 DNA reads TGTGCCAGCAGACCCGGGTCACGCTACGAGCAGTACTTC.

This clonotype appeared many times. The V and J genes are TRBV2 and TRBJ1-1; D might be TRBD1 (5 bases). Looked up from germline, CDR1 is SNHLY and CDR2 is FYNNEI. The CDR3 sequence is 16 residues long. Trimming removed 4 bases from V and 4 bases from J, with 19 bases in between. In DNA form, the CDR3 reads TGTGCCAGCAGTGGACGGACAACTCAGACGGGCACTGAAGCTTTCTTT. It yields the protein CASSGRTTQTGTEAFF.

This clonotype was picked up one time. CDR3 in amino acids: CASSRGVAGPPYEQYF. CDR3 bases: TGTGCCAGCAGCCGCGGGGTAGCGGGCCCCCCCTACGAGCAGTACTTC. The rearrangement links TRBV7-2 to TRBJ2-7; 7 bases are a match to TRBD2. Germline V gene data show CDR1 as SGHTA and CDR2 as FQGNSA. This CDR3 region has 16 residues. The V gene end was trimmed by 5 bases and the J gene end by 2 bases; junction bases not matched to a gene: 12. The full variable domain, its missing parts supplied by reference TRBV7-2 and TRBJ2-7, is GAGVSQSPSNKVTEKGKDVELRCDPISGHTALYWYRQSLGQGLEFLIYFQGNSAPDKSGLPSDRFSAERTGGSVSTLTIQRTQQEDSAVYLCASSRGVAGPPYEQYFGPGTRLTVT.

The chain has TRBV6-1 and TRBJ1-1; 7 bases map to TRBD1. Germline CDR1 and CDR2: MNHNS and SASEGT. The CDR3 totals 13 residues. The trim removed 5 bases at V and 4 bases at J, leaving 4 bases unmatched. The DNA of the CDR3 is TGTGCCAGCAGTCGACAGGGTCTCACTGAAGCTTTCTTT. This codes for CASSRQGLTEAFF.

This clonotype was found a few times. This sequence joins TRBV5-6 and TRBJ1-2, with 7 positions matching TRBD1. With 4 bases clipped from V and 4 bases from J, the junction kept 10 bases outside the gene matches. This CDR3 has 15 residues. Per germline, CDR1 SGHDT and CDR2 YYEEEE. Here the CDR3 reads CASSTRGQPTYGYTF. In DNA form, the CDR3 reads TGTGCCAGCAGCACGCGGGGACAGCCTACCTATGGCTACACCTTC.

About this clonotype itself: At one end, the junction sequence differs from germline, possibly due to a read error. V gene TRBV10-2 combines with J gene TRBJ2-1, with 8 nucleotides matching TRBD2. CDR3 size: 17 residues. Germline CDR1 and CDR2: WSHSY and SAAADI. The CDR3 spells CASSEFAAGGAYNDQFF. The CDR3 coding sequence is TGCGCCAGCAGTGAGTTTGCGGCGGGGGGCGCCTACAATGATCAGTTCTTC.

The V and J genes are TRBV5-1 and TRBJ2-1; D may correspond to TRBD1 or TRBD2 (6 bases each). Trimming cost V 4 bases and J 5 bases, with 16 bases left between them. Per germline, CDR1 SGHRS and CDR2 YFSETQ. The CDR3 sequence is 15 residues long. In DNA form, the CDR3 reads TGCGCCAGCAGCCTGACGGGGGCCTTGAACAATGAGCAGTTCTTC. Amino acids: CASSLTGALNNEQFF. Together with reference TRBV5-1 and TRBJ2-1, the CDR3 gives the full variable domain: KAGVTQTPRYLIKTRGQQVTLSCSPISGHRSVSWYQQTPGQGLQFLFEYFSETQRNKGNFPGRFSGRQFSNSRSEMNVSTLELGDSALYLCASSLTGALNNEQFFGPGTRLTVL.

This clonotype was seen at least ten times. V usage is TRBV3-2 and J usage is TRBJ2-6; the table's TRBD2 call for D was not verified on the DNA. TRBV3-2 corresponds to a pseudogene. The CDR3 is 17 residues long. The CDR3 sequence is CASSQKRGLPGANVLTF. The CDR3 region has the DNA TGTGCCAGCAGCCAGAAGAGAGGGCTGCCTGGGGCCAACGTCCTGACTTTC.

In its sample, this clonotype was seen a few times. This chain links TRBV9 with TRBJ2-1, with D uncertain. Trimming removed 4 bases at V and 4 bases at J, with 9 bases between. Germline CDR1 and CDR2: SGDLS and YYNGEE. CDR3 length: 13 residues. The CDR3: CASSRQRYNEQFF. CDR3 DNA sequence: TGTGCCAGCAGCCGACAAAGGTACAATGAGCAGTTCTTC.

This chain uses TRBV7-8 with TRBJ2-7; D is possibly TRBD2 (6 bases). CDR3 length equals 16 residues. The V end was cut by 1 base, the J end by 4 bases, with 17 bases between. Per the germline V gene, CDR1 is SGHVS and CDR2 is FQNEAQ. The CDR3 region is CASSLGRGAGRYEQYF. The CDR3 region has the DNA TGTGCCAGCAGCTTAGGTCGAGGGGCAGGGAGGTACGAGCAGTACTTC.

The chain employs TRBV5-1 and TRBJ1-1, with D uncertain. This CDR3 is 14 amino acids long. The V end was cut by 0 bases, the J end by 2 bases, with 8 bases between. The germline V gene encodes CDR1 SGHRS and CDR2 YFSETQ. Here the CDR3 reads CASSLAVSNTEAFF. The CDR3 region has the DNA TGCGCCAGCAGCTTGGCCGTTAGCAACACTGAAGCTTTCTTT.

This clonotype was seen ten or more times. The chain uses TRBV28 and TRBJ2-7, with 9 bases identical to TRBD1. This CDR3 is built from 15 residues. Looked up from germline, CDR1 is MDHEN and CDR2 is SYDVKM. The ends lost 3 bases at V and 3 bases at J; junction bases unmatched: 6. CDR3 coding DNA: TGTGCCAGCAGTTTTGAGGGGACAGGGTACTACGAGCAGTACTTC. Translated: CASSFEGTGYYEQYF.

This clonotype was recorded many times. The DNA for the CDR3 is TGTGCCAGCAGCTTAGCGGCGGGGACCTGGTACGAGCAGTACTTC. This codes for CASSLAAGTWYEQYF. The genes are TRBV7-2 and TRBJ2-7; TRBD2 is a possible D gene (6 bases). Germline V gene data show CDR1 as SGHTA and CDR2 as FQGNSA. Trimming removed 0 bases at V and 4 bases at J, with 13 bases between. The length of the CDR3 is 15 residues.

This clonotype was picked up one time. A much larger clone sits a single nucleotide away, making a read error possible. This rearrangement joins TRBV20-1 to TRBJ2-1; D unresolved. There are 12 residues in the CDR3. Germline values: CDR1 DFQATT, CDR2 SNEGSKA (reference sequence). The CDR3 spells CSRKGRVDGQFF. The CDR3 DNA is TGCAGCCGAAAGGGAAGGGTAGATGGGCAGTTCTTC.

DNA of the CDR3: TGTGCCAGCAGTTTTAATCCGACAGGGGCGGAAGGCTACACCTTC. Translation: CASSFNPTGAEGYTF. The chain employs TRBV7-8 and TRBJ1-2, with 8 nucleotides matching TRBD1. The CDR3 totals 15 residues. V shed 6 bases, J shed 8 bases, and the junction held 14 bases outside the gene matches. Germline V CDR1 and CDR2: SGHVS, FQNEAQ.